The 24 T cell receptor beta chains given below trace back to one sample, sequenced in a study of PD-1 blockade in classical Hodgkin lymphoma. Profiling relied on immunoSEQ multiplex PCR, and the TCRdb table lists in-frame clones only, not all of them. The sample gives approximately 20,000 clones, over 60% of which show up once; 15% to 20% is in the top ten. With no exception, relapse followed autologous stem cell transplantation in all patients, and brentuximab vedotin exposure varied. Sample: peripheral blood mononuclear cells (PBMCs), taken before the second cycle of nivolumab. These receptors came from a human donor with classical Hodgkin lymphoma.

This chain joins TRBV27 and TRBJ1-5; D unclear. The V gene lost 0 bases and the J gene lost 7 bases, with 13 bases spanning the gap. The CDR3 extends over 15 amino acids. Germline V gives CDR1 MNHEY, CDR2 SMNVEV (reference sequence). The CDR3 is CASSLSPSAAQPQHF. CDR3 DNA sequence: TGTGCCAGCAGTTTATCGCCCTCGGCCGCCCAGCCCCAGCATTTT.

This clone was seen just once. The chain combines TRBV6-1 with TRBJ2-7; 16 nucleotides line up with TRBD2. The ends lost 4 bases at V and 6 bases at J; junction bases unmatched: 12. This CDR3 has 18 amino acids. Germline-derived CDR1 and CDR2 are MNHNS and SASEGT. The CDR3 sequence: CASSGGTSGRAPSIEQYF. CDR3 DNA sequence: TGTGCCAGCAGTGGGGGGACTAGCGGGAGGGCCCCCAGTATCGAGCAGTACTTC.

The chain carries TRBV4-1 and TRBJ2-3; TRBD2 matches 9 bases. Trimming took 1 base from V and 3 from J; bases not matched to a gene: 5. Germline CDR1 is MGHRA and CDR2 is YSYEKL. The CDR3 length is 16 residues. The DNA of the CDR3 is TGCGCCAGCAGCCAAGGGAGACTAGCGGCGACAGATACGCAGTATTTT. Protein sequence: CASSQGRLAATDTQYF.

V and J are TRBV5-1 and TRBJ2-3, with 9 bases fitting TRBD1. The CDR3 extends over 15 amino acids. The V gene's germline CDR1 is SGHRS and CDR2 YFSETQ. The J segment lost 5 bases and the V segment lost 2 bases, leaving 6 bases of the junction unmatched. The CDR3, as DNA: TGCGCCAGCAGCTTCCGGGACAGGGAGAGAGATACGCAGTATTTT. This sequence encodes CASSFRDRERDTQYF.

This clone has only a few counts. The J gene is TRBJ1-1, the V gene TRBV6-5; D not resolved. CDR3 length: 13 amino acids. Per germline, CDR1 MNHEY and CDR2 SVGAGI. Trimming left V 1 base short and J 1 base short, with 4 bases between. The CDR3 here is CASSYLSNTEAFF. In DNA form, the CDR3 reads TGTGCCAGCAGTTACTTGTCGAACACTGAAGCTTTCTTT.

The chain uses TRBV29-1 and TRBJ2-1; D is ambiguous. The germline V gene encodes CDR1 SQVTM and CDR2 ANQGSEA. The V and J ends lost 7 bases and 2 bases respectively, with 12 bases between them. There are 13 residues in the CDR3. As DNA, the CDR3 is TGCAGCGCTGCGCAAGGCCCCTACAATGAGCAGTTCTTC. Translated: CSAAQGPYNEQFF.

The rearrangement uses TRBV11-2 and TRBJ2-2, with TRBD1 identical over 8 bases. Germline V gene data show CDR1 as SGHAT and CDR2 as FQNNGV. This CDR3 comprises 15 residues. Trimming at V came to 5 bases and at J to 3 bases, leaving 5 bases not matched to a gene. The CDR3 sequence: CASSAGTGYTGELFF. The CDR3 coding sequence is TGTGCCAGCAGCGCCGGGACAGGTTACACCGGGGAGCTGTTTTTT.

The rearrangement joins TRBV6-5 to TRBJ2-5; no definite D call. Trimming shortened V by 7 bases and J by 13 bases, and 25 bases separated the two germline ends. Per the germline V gene, CDR1 is MNHEY and CDR2 is SVGAGI. The CDR3 runs to 14 residues. For the CDR3, the DNA is TGTGCCAGCAAAAGGGCAGGATTCTTCTACGAGCGGTACTTC. Protein sequence: CASKRAGFFYERYF.

The V gene is TRBV5-1, the J gene TRBJ2-2; 7 bases align to TRBD1. Germline CDR1 and CDR2: SGHRS and YFSETQ. V lost 4 bases, J lost 0 bases, and 9 bases stayed unmatched. This CDR3 has 17 residues. CDR3 region: CASSGQALLTNTGELFF. CDR3 DNA: TGCGCCAGCAGCGGACAGGCCTTATTGACGAACACCGGGGAGCTGTTTTTT.

The V gene is TRBV7-9, the J gene TRBJ2-1, with TRBD2 identical over 13 bases. CDR1 SEHNR and CDR2 FQNEAQ come from the germline V gene (reference sequence). The CDR3 covers 16 residues. J gave up 8 bases and V 5 bases, and 9 bases lay outside the gene matches. Here the CDR3 DNA reads TGTGCCAGCAGCCCGCCGGGACTAGCGGGATTTTATGAGCAGTTCTTC. Its protein is CASSPPGLAGFYEQFF.

The V gene is TRBV2, the J gene TRBJ2-7; the D call may be TRBD1 or TRBD2 (5 bases each). The CDR3 spans 15 residues. Germline assignment: CDR1 SNHLY and CDR2 FYNNEI. V lost 0 bases to trimming and J lost 0 bases, with 9 bases between them. The CDR3 DNA sequence: TGTGCCAGCAGTGAAGCAGGGACGGACTCCTACGAGCAGTACTTC. It specifies CASSEAGTDSYEQYF.

The chain combines TRBV6-6 with TRBJ2-7; D possibly matches TRBD1 or TRBD2 (5 bases each). The V and J ends lost 10 bases and 2 bases respectively, with 12 bases between them. The CDR3 contains 12 residues. CDR1 and CDR2 (germline): MNHNY, SVGAGI (reference sequence). CDR3 coding DNA: TGTGCCACCGGGACCAATCCCTACGAGCAGTACTTC. It yields the protein CATGTNPYEQYF.

The chain has TRBV6-1 and TRBJ2-1; D possibly corresponds to TRBD1 (6 bases). CDR3 length: 11 residues. The germline V gene encodes CDR1 MNHNS and CDR2 SASEGT. V shed 3 bases and J shed 12 bases, with 9 bases lying between them. Here the CDR3 reads CASSDARGQFF. The CDR3, as DNA: TGTGCCAGCAGTGACGCCAGGGGGCAGTTCTTC.

The gene calls are TRBV5-4 and TRBJ1-3; no clear D gene. The germline V gene encodes CDR1 SGHNT and CDR2 YYREEE (reference sequence). The ends were cut back, 1 base at V and 4 bases at J, with 9 bases in the middle. This CDR3 is 14 amino acids long. The CDR3 protein is CASSLRPVGNTIYF. In DNA form, the CDR3 reads TGTGCCAGCAGCTTGAGGCCAGTCGGAAACACCATATATTTT.

The chain is built from TRBV6-5 and TRBJ1-3; D is ambiguous. CDR3 length: 13 amino acids. Looked up from germline, CDR1 is MNHEY and CDR2 is SVGAGI. Trimming stripped 2 bases from V and 4 bases from J, with 6 bases between. The CDR3 DNA reads as TGTGCCAGCAGTTACGGTCTCGGAAACACCATATATTTT. Translated, it gives CASSYGLGNTIYF.

The chain recombines TRBV19 with TRBJ2-2; 9 bases line up with TRBD1. After removal of 0 bases from V and 0 bases from J, the junction contained 11 bases not matched to a gene. This CDR3 is built from 20 residues. Germline lookup yields CDR1 LNHDA and CDR2 SQIVND (reference sequence). The chain's CDR3 is CASSIEIAVRDRANTGELFF. Here the CDR3 DNA reads TGTGCCAGTAGTATAGAAATAGCAGTTAGGGACAGGGCGAACACCGGGGAGCTGTTTTTT.

The chain carries TRBV9 and TRBJ2-5; 9 nucleotides line up with TRBD2. V lost 1 base and J lost 4; bases outside the gene matches: 5. The germline CDR1 and CDR2 sequences are SGDLS and YYNGEE. The CDR3 covers 15 residues. This CDR3 is CASSVSASGTETQYF. Written as DNA, the CDR3 is TGTGCCAGCAGCGTATCTGCTAGCGGGACAGAGACCCAGTACTTC.

This clone has just one count. The rearrangement links TRBV7-2 to TRBJ2-7, with D tentatively TRBD1 or TRBD2 (5 bases each). CDR1 and CDR2 from the germline V gene are SGHTA and FQGNSA. The V end lost 5 bases, the J end lost 2 bases, and 16 bases lay between the germline ends. This CDR3 contains 15 residues. CDR3 DNA: TGTGCCAGCAGCAGAGAGTGGGACGCCCCCTACGAGCAGTACTTC. This codes for CASSREWDAPYEQYF.

The chain links TRBV6-4 to TRBJ2-2; possible D gene TRBD2, 6 bases. Trimming stripped 4 bases from V and 7 bases from J, with 10 bases between. The CDR3 covers 13 residues. The germline V gene has CDR1 MRHNA and CDR2 SNTAGT. CDR3: CASSGGEDGELFF. CDR3 bases: TGTGCCAGCAGTGGAGGGGAGGACGGGGAGCTGTTTTTT.

The CDR3 nucleotides read TGTGCCATCAGTGCGACTGCCTCTTCGTCCTACGAGCAGTACTTC. Protein: CAISATASSSYEQYF. This sequence joins TRBV10-3 and TRBJ2-7; the D is unclear. V dropped 4 bases and J dropped 1 base, with 14 bases sitting between them. Germline CDR1 and CDR2: ENHRY and SYGVKD. This CDR3 contains 15 residues.

The chain has TRBV18 and TRBJ2-3; D is uncertain. Germline V gene lookup returns CDR1 KGHSH and CDR2 LQKENI. Trimming removed 4 bases from V and 5 bases from J, with 13 bases in between. The CDR3 contains 14 residues. The CDR3 bases are TGTGCCAGCTCACTGATTGGTGGGGAAGATACGCAGTATTTT. Protein product: CASSLIGGEDTQYF.

The chain carries TRBV27 and TRBJ1-2; TRBD1 aligns across 11 bases. J lost 6 bases, V lost 6 bases, and 3 bases had no gene match. This CDR3 is built from 13 residues. CDR1 and CDR2 (germline): MNHEY, SMNVEV (reference sequence). CDR3 coding DNA: TGTGCCAGCAGCCGGGGACAGGGGGATGGCTACACCTTC. Protein product: CASSRGQGDGYTF.

The chain has TRBV5-1 and TRBJ1-2; TRBD1 matches at 7 bases. CDR3 size: 14 residues. With 4 bases clipped from V and 8 bases from J, the junction kept 11 bases outside the gene matches. The germline CDR1 and CDR2 sequences are SGHRS and YFSETQ. CDR3 bases: TGCGCCAGCAGCGGCGACCACAGGGGCGGGGGCTACACCTTC. Translated, it gives CASSGDHRGGGYTF.

This clone was seen once. This chain links TRBV6-6 with TRBJ2-5; a possible D gene is TRBD2 (5 bases). The J call may be mistaken, given a closer DNA end match to TRBJ2-7. Germline V gives CDR1 MNHNY, CDR2 SVGAGI (reference sequence). The CDR3 spans 15 residues. The CDR3 reads CASSYSRQPGSEQYF. The CDR3 nucleotides are TGTGCCAGCAGTTACTCGAGGCAGCCGGGATCCGAGCAGTACTTC.